A single sample gave rise to the 7 T cell receptor beta chains below, sequenced in a study of blood T cell repertoires in COVID-19. The table came from immunoSEQ multiplex PCR; TCRdb's copy has only in-frame clones and leaves some out. The table includes about 250,000 clones, 70% to 75% detected once. Source material: peripheral blood. Receptor source: a woman aged 80 or over with acute or convalescent COVID-19.

The chain recombines TRBV10-2 with TRBJ1-1; no clear D. This CDR3 is 16 amino acids long. The ends were cut back, 3 bases at V and 6 bases at J, with 20 bases in the middle. Per the germline V gene, CDR1 is WSHSY and CDR2 is SAAADI. The CDR3 sequence: CASSDRGRLFLAEAFF. CDR3 in DNA: TGCGCCAGCAGTGATCGGGGTAGACTCTTTCTTGCTGAAGCTTTCTTT.

The CDR3 region is CASSLAGGGTGELFF. The CDR3 DNA reads as TGTGCCAGCAGCTTGGCGGGGGGCGGCACCGGGGAGCTGTTTTTT. The rearrangement uses TRBV5-4 and TRBJ2-2; a weak D match, TRBD2 (7 bases). From germline, CDR1 is SGHNT and CDR2 YYREEE (reference sequence). The CDR3 spans 15 residues. With 0 bases removed from V and 4 bases from J, the gap between germline ends came to 10 bases.

The V call is TRBV7-2, the J call TRBJ1-1; 8 bases agree with TRBD1. The CDR3 runs to 14 residues. Germline trimming cut 3 bases from V and 6 bases from J; bases unmatched to any gene: 6. The germline V gene has CDR1 SGHTA and CDR2 FQGNSA. CDR3 coding DNA: TGTGCCAGCAGCTTTCAGGGGGCGCCTTCTGAAGCTTTCTTT. Protein sequence: CASSFQGAPSEAFF. Combining the CDR3 with reference TRBV7-2 and TRBJ1-1 gives the whole variable domain GAGVSQSPSNKVTEKGKDVELRCDPISGHTALYWYRQSLGQGLEFLIYFQGNSAPDKSGLPSDRFSAERTGGSVSTLTIQRTQQEDSAVYLCASSFQGAPSEAFFGQGTRLTVV.

V is TRBV5-1 and J is TRBJ2-1, with unresolved D. The CDR3 is made up of 12 amino acids. Trimming left V 1 base short and J 9 bases short, with 8 bases between. Looked up from germline, CDR1 is SGHRS and CDR2 is YFSETQ. The CDR3 protein is CASSLKPGEQFF. The CDR3 DNA is TGCGCCAGCAGCTTGAAACCGGGTGAGCAGTTCTTC.

The J gene is TRBJ1-2, the V gene TRBV13, with D maybe TRBD1 (6 bases). Trimming removed 4 bases at V and 3 bases at J, with 12 bases between. The CDR3 has 14 residues. Looked up from germline, CDR1 is PRHDT and CDR2 is FYEKMQ (reference sequence). CDR3: CASSSRDKYYGYTF. The CDR3 DNA follows: TGTGCCAGCAGCTCCCGGGACAAATACTATGGCTACACCTTC.

The chain joins TRBV6-2 or TRBV6-3 to TRBJ1-5; D gene ambiguous. The germline gives CDR1 MNHEY, CDR2 SVGEGT. V lost 2 bases, J lost 11 bases, and 22 bases lay in between. CDR3 length: 16 amino acids. The chain's CDR3 is CASSYIPPRSGVAQHF. For the CDR3, the DNA is TGTGCCAGCAGTTACATACCTCCTCGGTCCGGGGTTGCCCAGCATTTT.

The rearrangement joins TRBV18 to TRBJ1-1; D call uncertain. CDR3 length: 15 residues. The V and J ends lost 1 base and 1 base respectively, with 10 bases between them. Germline CDR1 is KGHSH and CDR2 is LQKENI. The CDR3 spells CASSPQFGGNTEAFF. CDR3 nucleotides: TGTGCCAGCTCACCACAGTTTGGAGGGAACACTGAAGCTTTCTTT.